This is a list of T cell receptor beta chains from one sample in a study of blood T cell repertoires in COVID-19. The assay was immunoSEQ multiplex PCR, and TCRdb's table has in-frame clones only and misses some. The repertoire consists of some 250,000 clones, with approximately 90% occurring once and the leading ten covering around 10%. The sample consisted of PBMCs or T cells enriched from blood (not recorded which). Receptors were obtained from a man in his forties or fifties who had recovered from COVID-19. The CDR3 runs from the conserved cysteine through the conserved F or W. The D gene is left open where the match is weak. The size field is filled for only some rows; it gives once, few, many or a size class.

j_call v_call clone_size d_call cdr3_nt cdr3_aa
TRBJ1-5 TRBV9 NA TRBD1 TGTGCCAGCAGCGGGGCCGGGACAGGGAATCAGCCCCAGCATTTT CASSGAGTGNQPQHF
TRBJ2-1 TRBV11-3 NA TRBD1 TGTGCCAGCAGCTCCCGGACAGGCTCCTACAATGAGCAGTTCTTC CASSSRTGSYNEQFF
TRBJ2-3 TRBV5-5 NA NA TGTGCCAGCAGCTTGGGGCTAGCGAAGGATACGCAGTATTTT CASSLGLAKDTQYF
TRBJ2-7 TRBV28 NA NA TGTGCCAGCAGTTCGGGGGTAGCAACCTACGAGCAGTACTTC CASSSGVATYEQYF
TRBJ2-1 TRBV5-1 NA TRBD2 TGCGCCAGCAGGGCGCTAGCGGGAGCCTATGAGCAGTTCTTC CASRALAGAYEQFF
TRBJ2-7 TRBV27 NA NA TGTGCCAGCAGTGTGCAGGGCCACGAGCAGTACTTC CASSVQGHEQYF
TRBJ1-5 TRBV28 NA NA TGTGCCAGCAGTTTCGTCGGAACAGGTCTGGGGCCCCAGCATTTT CASSFVGTGLGPQHF
TRBJ2-7 TRBV3-1/TRBV3-2 NA NA TGTGCCAGCAGCCCCTGGACTACCCCCTACGAGCAGTACTTC CASSPWTTPYEQYF
TRBJ2-7 TRBV6-2/TRBV6-3 NA TRBD2 TGTGCCAGCAGCGGACTAGCGAAGGCCTACGAGCAGTACTTC CASSGLAKAYEQYF
TRBJ2-3 TRBV6-5 few TRBD2 TGTGCCAGCAGTTACTCCGGGGGGGGCCCAGATACGCAGTATTTT CASSYSGGGPDTQYF
TRBJ1-5 TRBV12-5 NA TRBD1 TGTGCTAGTGGTTTGTCGGTTTCCAGGGGGAGCAATCAGCCCCAGCATTTT CASGLSVSRGSNQPQHF
TRBJ2-1 TRBV28 once NA TGTGCCAGCAGCTCCAACAGGGCACCTGAGCAGTTCTTC CASSSNRAPEQFF
TRBJ2-7 TRBV4-2 NA NA TGTGCCAGCAGCCACCCAGGACAGCCCTACGAGCAGTACTTC CASSHPGQPYEQYF
TRBJ1-2 TRBV5-1 NA NA TGCGCCAGCAGCTTGTGGCCCCCTGGGCAGAGACGATTCTATGGCTACACCTTC CASSLWPPGQRRFYGYTF
TRBJ1-3 TRBV7-9 NA TRBD1 TGTGCTAGAAAGGGGGCGGCTGGAAACACCATATATTTT CARKGAAGNTIYF
TRBJ1-4 TRBV3-1/TRBV3-2 few NA TGTGCCAGCAGCCAACCCTGGAACCGGGGTTACGAAAAACTGTTTTTT CASSQPWNRGYEKLFF
TRBJ1-1 TRBV5-4 NA NA TGTGCCAGCAGCTTGGGGGAGGTTGAAGCTTTCTTT CASSLGEVEAFF